This T cell receptor (beta chain) was identified during a study of blood T cell repertoires in COVID-19. The trim removed 1 base at V and 8 bases at J, leaving 2 bases unmatched. The CDR3 covers 14 residues. Germline CDR1 SEHNR, CDR2 FQNEAQ (reference sequence). Only in-frame clones appear in the TCRdb table, and some are missing; sequencing was by immunoSEQ multiplex PCR. The sample includes about 98,000 clones, approximately 86% of them seen just once. The TCR was taken from a man aged 50 or older with active or convalescent COVID-19. The material sequenced was peripheral blood. This chain joins TRBV7-9 and TRBJ1-4; 9 bases fit TRBD1. The CDR3: CASSLGTGDEKLFF. CDR3 coding DNA: TGTGCCAGCAGCTTAGGGACAGGGGACGAAAAACTGTTTTTT.